This T cell receptor (beta chain) was identified in a study of shared T cell receptors in the human thymus. Measured with immunoSEQ multiplex PCR; TCRdb has only the in-frame clones, and not every one. This sample has under 850,000 clones, with 85% to 90% found just once. This clone occurred once. CDR3 length: 17 residues. Trimming took 5 bases from V and 0 from J, leaving 19 bases between them. Per the germline V gene, CDR1 is SGHTA and CDR2 is FQGNSA. The same data also contributed to another study, on human thymus T cells. Per that study: There appeared to be biased usage of V and J genes in thymic and blood repertoires.

Source material: thymocytes. The clonotype originates from a boy under three years old with a congenital heart defect. This sequence joins TRBV7-2 and TRBJ1-2; D ambiguous. CDR3 in DNA: TGTGCCAGCAGCATGCGGGCCACCCCGCGGGCTAACTATGGCTACACCTTC. Translation: CASSMRATPRANYGYTF.